This T cell receptor beta chain was found in a study of technical replicates of blood from a few donors. Only in-frame clones appear in the TCRdb table, and some are missing; sequencing was by immunoSEQ multiplex PCR. The data hold more than 15,000 clones, with 82% observed a single time. The sample comprised PBMCs. The source is a human donor in good health. Some clones in this sample may be carry-over from other donors' samples.

For the CDR3, the DNA is TGTGCCAGCAGCTTAGTGGGGGGGAGGGAGTCGAACTATGGCTACACCTTC. Translation gives CASSLVGGRESNYGYTF. This rearrangement joins TRBV7-9 to TRBJ1-2, with D maybe TRBD1 (5 bases). V lost 1 base and J lost 2, with 17 bases in between. The CDR3 spans 17 residues. Germline loops: CDR1 SEHNR, CDR2 FQNEAQ (reference sequence).